This T cell receptor (beta chain) was documented in a study of OX40 agonist ivuxolimab in advanced cancers. This clone came up a few times. Profiled with immunoSEQ multiplex PCR; TCRdb holds only in-frame clones, not every one. Of 50,000 to 60,000 clones detected, about nine tenths appear once; the ten largest clones hold approximately 6.8%. The germline V gene encodes CDR1 SGHNT and CDR2 YYREEE (reference sequence). With V trimmed by 2 bases and J by 5 bases, 6 bases remained unmatched. CDR3 size: 15 residues. The starting material was CD4+ or CD8+ T cells sorted from blood, obtained in a trial of the OX40 agonist ivuxolimab. This clonotype was obtained from an adult with an advanced solid tumor such as melanoma, head and neck, liver or kidney cancer. The chain joins TRBV5-4 to TRBJ2-3; 9 bases are shared with TRBD2. CDR3: CASSFGGGARDTQYF. CDR3 nucleotide sequence: TGTGCCAGCAGCTTTGGCGGGGGGGCCCGAGATACGCAGTATTTT. Filled out from reference TRBV5-4 and TRBJ2-3, the complete variable domain reads ETGVTQSPTHLIKTRGQQVTLRCSSQSGHNTVSWYQQALGQGPQFIFQYYREEENGRGNFPPRFSGLQFPNYSSELNVNALELDDSALYLCASSFGGGARDTQYFGPGTRLTVL.